Included here is one T cell receptor beta chain sequence, with context. This clone's antigen is unknown. For every CD8+ T cell subset, 300,000 cells were flow-sorted straight into RLT lysis buffer, and each subset was sorted in triplicate. To keep memory contaminants out, a stringent definition of naive CD8+ T cells was applied: CD45RO-CCR7+CD27+CD95-. Peripheral blood mononuclear cells were isolated from buffy coats using standard density gradient centrifugation. Naive CXCR3-negative and CXCR3-positive CD8+ T cells were flow-sorted using a FACSAria III. Total RNA was extracted from sorted cells using an RNeasy Mini Kit. The reads were generated on a NextSeq 550. The Human TCR Profiling Kit (MiLaboratory) was used to prepare UMI-labeled 5' RACE TRB cDNA libraries. cDNA synthesis used the entire amount of extracted RNA, and PCR amplification then used the entire amount of cDNA produced. The libraries were made side by side, with each library going through the same number of PCR cycles. In the authors' own workflow: MIGEC and MiXCR extracted about 49,000 +/- 11,000 unique UMI-labeled TRB cDNA molecules per library, requiring at least two reads per UMI. An average of approximately 40,000 +/- 10,000 functional in-frame TRB CDR3 nucleotide clonotypes without stop codons was found per library. Diversity metrics, including normalized Shannon-Wiener and Chao1, were computed in VDJtools after downsampling to 5000 UMI-labeled TRB molecules per sample. VDJtools computed clonotype-size-weighted physicochemical properties of the central five CDR3 residues: interaction energy, strength, volume and Kidera factor 4. TCRdb reprocessed the public reads and reports one entry per CDR3 protein sequence, without DNA. The V and J calls were determined by TCRdb, not by the authors. The table for this sample records 46,000 or so distinct CDR3 sequences. 1.6% of the sample is in the top ten clones.

The sample is drawn from a study of CXCR3-negative and CXCR3-positive naive CD8 T cells (dated by TCRdb to between 2017 and 2020). As for the study more broadly: In total, 130 million to 150 million TRB reads were obtained, or roughly 1.5 +/- 0.3 million reads per library. Data from around 11 donors, pooled across two independent experiments, went into the diversity and physicochemical repertoire analyses. The TRBV-TRBJ cluster analysis covered naive subsets from several donors and memory cells from 3 donors. Paper-wide results and their limitations: Because surface CD5, which has been linked to self-reactivity in mice, was comparable between naive subsets, TCR interaction strength was also inferred from TRB CDR3 physicochemical properties. Within the same donor, TRBV-TRBJ usage looked similar between naive CXCR3-negative and CXCR3-positive cells, but memory cells had distinct patterns. Repertoire diversity was comparably high in both naive subsets but much lower in memory CD8+ T cells. Because CXCR3 expression was partially decreased after cryopreservation, freshly isolated PBMCs were used for most assays. Compared with CXCR3-negative naive cells, CXCR3-positive naive cells had TRB CDR3s with higher hydrophobicity (lower Kidera factor 4), lower energy, and higher strength and volume indices.

Inclusive of the bounding cysteine and phenylalanine, the CDR3 is 16 residues long. No DNA was logged. The TCR sequence derives from a human donor in good health. Some clones in this sample may be carry-over from other donors' samples. The rearranged chain carries TRBV12-3 or TRBV12-4 and TRBJ2-4; TCRdb selects TRBD1, and the lack of DNA leaves this call unchecked. The material sequenced was naive CXCR3- CD8+ T cells from blood. The cell subset or site label corresponds to: CD45RO-CCR7+CD27+CD95- naive CD8+ T cells lacking CXCR3 (TNR3-). The CDR3 region: CASSYQPGQGQNIQYF.